This T cell receptor beta chain was observed in a study of blood T cell repertoires in COVID-19 (dated by TCRdb to 2020 to 2022). In the study overall: Samples covering the acute and convalescent phases of COVID-19 were provided by collaborators in the United States, Italy and Spain. Samples were obtained from the ongoing ImmuneRACE study (first 160 participants) and from roughly 1,300 subjects provided by 6 global collaborators. A de-identified subject ID, COVID-19 status, age in years and sex were almost always included in the sample metadata. The repertoires were released in a freely available public database meant as a resource for research on the immune response to SARS-CoV-2. Where available, HLA class I and class II types were obtained from metadata supplied by the sample provider rather than from assay-based typing. Deeply sampled blood TCRbeta repertoires from subjects exposed to, actively infected with, or recovered from COVID-19 were included in the dataset. The material from the prospective study consisted of cDNA or gDNA derived from T cells, B-cell-depleted T cells, or PBMCs.

Summary of the overall study and its limitations: The amount of clinical and demographic metadata varied by source and participant and was provided uncurated.

One collaborating source in Seattle enrolled patients during active infection and followed them longitudinally through the course of disease. Whole blood was collected in K2EDTA tubes by collaborating institutions according to the institutions' own protocols. For TCRbeta analysis, collaborators shipped samples in one of three forms: frozen whole blood, isolated PBMCs, or DNA extracted from either of those sample types. The cysteine opens and the phenylalanine closes a CDR3 of 12 amino acids. Only the CDR3 DNA is retained, 36 bases long and in frame from the first base. The V and J ends are trimmed by 4 bases and 5 bases, leaving 8 bases between them. Via the germline V gene, CDR1 is SNHLY and CDR2 FYNNEI. On this clone: No antigen is known for it. No qualities accompany the bases; no much larger clone lies one base away.

The immunoSEQ Assay, a bias-controlled multiplex PCR, was used to amplify TCRbeta CDR3 regions from genomic DNA. As for the original processing: The number of nucleated cells in each sample was estimated from the amplification of reference gene primers within the assay. To quantify the absolute abundance of each unique TCRbeta CDR3 rearrangement, sequence reads were collapsed and filtered. For each sample, productive Simpson clonality was calculated as the square root of Simpson's diversity index across productive rearrangements. This is the immuneACCESS table as TCRdb keeps it, with only in-frame sequences that have V and J called. A part of the clones is gone; compared with another copy, unresolved V genes explain less than half, and the rest is unexplained. The V and J calls and the clone size are those of that table, but D and trimming were determined from the DNA. The sample profile shows roughly 440,000 clones; 88% of them were found once. The ten largest clones capture over 9.5% of the sample.

The source material was peripheral blood. The rearrangement combines TRBV2 with TRBJ1-2; the D gene identity is not certain. The sequence came from a woman in her 50s with COVID-19, enrolled during active disease. CDR3 loop: CASSGAVYGYTF. The DNA sequence follows: TGTGCCAGCAGTGGGGCCGTATATGGCTACACCTTC.